These T cell receptor beta chains were read from a single sample in a study of blood T cell repertoires in COVID-19. Produced via immunoSEQ multiplex PCR; TCRdb's table is partial and in-frame only. Seen here are approximately 400,000 clones, 81% observed once, and the top ten hold around 1%. Sequenced material: peripheral blood. These receptors all come from a human donor with acute or convalescent COVID-19. The donor label of this sample is uncertain. The CDR3 runs from the conserved cysteine through the conserved F or W. The D gene is left open where the match is weak. Size tells how often a clone was seen (once, few, many) or the class of an expanded clone, and some rows leave it out.

v_call	d_call	j_call	clone_size	cdr3_nt	cdr3_aa
TRBV27	TRBD1	TRBJ1-6	NA	TGTGCCAGCGAGGGGACAGTGAATTCACCCCTCCACTTT	CASEGTVNSPLHF
TRBV25-1	TRBD2	TRBJ2-3	many	TGTGCCAGCAGTGAACTAGCGGGAGATACAGATACGCAGTATTTT	CASSELAGDTDTQYF
TRBV29-1	NA	TRBJ1-1	NA	TGCAGCGTGTTACAGGCCGGAGCTTTCTTT	CSVLQAGAFF
TRBV5-4	TRBD2	TRBJ2-1	few	TGTGCCAGCGCTAGCGGGATACCCTACCTCCAGCCAGGACCAAATGAGCAGTTCTTC	CASASGIPYLQPGPNEQFF
TRBV6-2/TRBV6-3	TRBD2	TRBJ2-4	NA	TGTGCCAGCAGTTACAGTAGCGGGGGGTCCCAAGTAGCCAAAAACATTCAGTACTTC	CASSYSSGGSQVAKNIQYF
TRBV28	NA	TRBJ1-1	NA	TGTGCCAGCAGTTGGGAGGGTGGAGCTTTCTTT	CASSWEGGAFF
TRBV6-2/TRBV6-3	NA	TRBJ1-1	NA	TGTGCCAGCAGCAACCAGGGGAACACTGAAGCTTTCTTT	CASSNQGNTEAFF
TRBV27	TRBD1	TRBJ1-1	NA	TGTGCCAGCAGTTCGCGACAGGGATGGAACACTGAAGCTTTCTTT	CASSSRQGWNTEAFF
TRBV28	TRBD2	TRBJ2-1	NA	TGTGCCAGCAGCTATTTGGGACTAGCGGGATTTTACAATGAGCAGTTCTTC	CASSYLGLAGFYNEQFF
TRBV19	NA	TRBJ1-2	NA	TGTGCCAGTAGGTTCCTGCGCGGCAACTATGGCTACACCTTC	CASRFLRGNYGYTF
TRBV27	TRBD2	TRBJ2-3	NA	TGTGCCAGCAGGGGACTAGCGGCCCCCGATACGCAGTATTTT	CASRGLAAPDTQYF
TRBV13	NA	TRBJ1-1	NA	TGTGCCAGCAGCTTCACGGGCACTGAAGCTTTCTTT	CASSFTGTEAFF
TRBV30	NA	TRBJ2-2	NA	TGTGCCTGGTTGGGGGCGGCGAGTGCCGGGGAGCTGTTTTTT	CAWLGAASAGELFF
TRBV18	NA	TRBJ1-2	NA	TGTGCCAGCTCACCACTTCTACAGGACAACTATGGCTACACCTTC	CASSPLLQDNYGYTF
TRBV28	TRBD1	TRBJ1-2	NA	TGTGCCAGCAGTTTATCGGGACCGGGACAGGTCTCTAACTATGGCTACACCTTC	CASSLSGPGQVSNYGYTF
TRBV2	NA	TRBJ2-5	NA	TGTGCCAGCAGTGAAGGGGACAGTCGGGGGGAGACCCAGTACTTC	CASSEGDSRGETQYF
TRBV20-1	NA	TRBJ1-2	NA	TGCAGTGCTAGTCGACAGAAACAGACGGGTGGCTACACCTTC	CSASRQKQTGGYTF
TRBV10-2	NA	TRBJ1-1	NA	TGCGCCAGCAGGTTGAGCGGGGTCAACACTGAAGCTTTCTTT	CASRLSGVNTEAFF
TRBV6-5	NA	TRBJ1-2	NA	TGTGCCAGCAGCGGCTACAGGGCCTATGGCTACACCTTC	CASSGYRAYGYTF
TRBV28	NA	TRBJ1-2	NA	TGTGCCAGCAGTTTCGGCACAGTTAACTATGGCTACACCTTC	CASSFGTVNYGYTF
TRBV2	TRBD2	TRBJ2-1	NA	TGTGCCAGCAGTGTTCGGACTAGCGGGGAAGGTGAGCAGTTCTTC	CASSVRTSGEGEQFF
TRBV5-5	NA	TRBJ2-7	NA	TGTGCCAGCAGCTTCAACAGAGGGCGCTACGAGCAGTACTTC	CASSFNRGRYEQYF
TRBV15	TRBD1	TRBJ2-7	NA	TGTGCCACCAGCGTAGGCGGGACAGGGGGCTACGAGCAGTACTTC	CATSVGGTGGYEQYF
TRBV6-2/TRBV6-3	TRBD1	TRBJ1-5	NA	TGTGCCAGCAGTTACCGGACAGGGGAGAATCAGCCCCAGCATTTT	CASSYRTGENQPQHF
TRBV6-1	TRBD2	TRBJ2-3	NA	TGTGCCAGCAGTGAATCAGCGGGGGGAGATACGCAGTATTTT	CASSESAGGDTQYF
TRBV5-1	TRBD1	TRBJ1-2	NA	TGCGCCAGCAGCCCCGAACAGGGGGAAGGGTATGGCTACACCTTC	CASSPEQGEGYGYTF
TRBV27	NA	TRBJ2-7	NA	TGTGCCAGCAGTTTAATGTTTGGGGGCGACGGCGACGAGCAGTACTTC	CASSLMFGGDGDEQYF
TRBV28	TRBD1	TRBJ1-6	once	TGTGCCAGCAGACTGGGACAGGTTGTTAGTTCACCCCTCCACTTT	CASRLGQVVSSPLHF
TRBV29-1	NA	TRBJ1-1	NA	TGCAGCGTTGAAATGGCTGTCCCGAACACTGAAGCTTTCTTT	CSVEMAVPNTEAFF
TRBV10-3	NA	TRBJ2-3	NA	TGTGCCATCAGTGTCGGTATGGGCGGGGGCGCCGGGTCAGATACGCAGTATTTT	CAISVGMGGGAGSDTQYF
TRBV10-3	NA	TRBJ2-3	NA	TGTGCCATCAGGGACAGTACAGATACGCAGTATTTT	CAIRDSTDTQYF
TRBV13	TRBD2	TRBJ2-5	NA	TGTGCCAGCAGGCTAGCGGGGGGGCAAGAGACCCAGTACTTC	CASRLAGGQETQYF
TRBV2	TRBD2	TRBJ2-1	few	TGTGCCAGCAGTGAGGATGCGGGGGGGAAGCATGAGCAGTTCTTC	CASSEDAGGKHEQFF
TRBV6-5	NA	TRBJ1-6	NA	TGTGCCAGCGGGGGGAGCTCCTATAATTCACCCCTCCACTTT	CASGGSSYNSPLHF
TRBV6-5	TRBD2	TRBJ2-1	few	TGTGCCAGCAGTTACTTTCGGGGGGGGTCCTACAATGAGCAGTTCTTC	CASSYFRGGSYNEQFF
TRBV6-5	TRBD1	TRBJ2-2	NA	TGTGCCAGCAGATATCAGGGGGTAGGCGGGGAGCTGTTTTTT	CASRYQGVGGELFF
TRBV5-6	NA	TRBJ1-2	NA	TGTGCCAGCAGCTCAGGGGTGAACCTTAACTATGGCTACACCTTC	CASSSGVNLNYGYTF
TRBV30	NA	TRBJ1-6	many	TGTGCCTGGAGGTCCGGGGGGCAAGGAAATTCACCCCTCCACTTT	CAWRSGGQGNSPLHF
TRBV27	NA	TRBJ2-3	NA	TGTGCCAGCAGTTTATCGCGTCTAGTTAATACGCAGTATTTT	CASSLSRLVNTQYF
TRBV18	NA	TRBJ1-1	NA	TGTGCCAGCTCACCTATACCTACAGCAAACACTGAAGCTTTCTTT	CASSPIPTANTEAFF
TRBV18	NA	TRBJ2-2	NA	TGTGCCAGCTCACCAGCGACACTTTACACCGGGGAGCTGTTTTTT	CASSPATLYTGELFF
TRBV9	NA	TRBJ1-1	NA	TGTGCCAGCAGCGTTCTGGATCTGTCTGAGGTGCCTGAAGCTTTCTTT	CASSVLDLSEVPEAFF
TRBV6-5	NA	TRBJ1-1	NA	TGTGCCAGCCGCCAGACAGTGGCGACTGAAGCTTTCTTT	CASRQTVATEAFF
TRBV9	NA	TRBJ2-3	NA	TGTGCCAGCAGCGTAGGGGCGGGGTCCACAGATACGCAGTATTTT	CASSVGAGSTDTQYF
TRBV9	NA	TRBJ2-5	few	TGTGCCAGCAGCGTAGGGGGCCAGCAAGAGACCCAGTACTTC	CASSVGGQQETQYF
TRBV18	TRBD1	TRBJ1-5	NA	TGTGCCAGCTCACCAATCGGGACAGGGCCCAATCAGCCCCAGCATTTT	CASSPIGTGPNQPQHF
TRBV19	NA	TRBJ1-2	NA	TGTGCCAGTACCGCAACCGGGATCTATGGCTACACCTTC	CASTATGIYGYTF
TRBV9	TRBD2	TRBJ2-5	NA	TGTGCCAGCAGCGTAGCTACGGGGCTAGCGGGGGACGAGACCCAGTACTTC	CASSVATGLAGDETQYF
TRBV7-9	NA	TRBJ2-4	NA	TGTGCCAGCAGCTTAGAGGGCAGGGGTAAGGCCAAAAACATTCAGTACTTC	CASSLEGRGKAKNIQYF
TRBV7-2	NA	TRBJ2-3	NA	TGTGCCAGCAGCCAAACAAGTGTGGGAGGAGGAACGCAGTATTTT	CASSQTSVGGGTQYF
TRBV5-1	TRBD2	TRBJ2-3	NA	TGCGCCAGCAGCAGGGGACTAGCGGGGGGGCTTGGAGATACGCAGTATTTT	CASSRGLAGGLGDTQYF
TRBV2	TRBD1	TRBJ1-5	NA	TGTGCCAGCAGAAAACAGGGGACGGGCAATCAGCCCCAGCATTTT	CASRKQGTGNQPQHF
TRBV3-1/TRBV3-2	NA	TRBJ1-6	once	TGTGCCAGCAGCCCTGAAAGCAGGGAAGGTTCACCCCTCCACTTT	CASSPESREGSPLHF
TRBV27	NA	TRBJ2-2	once	TGTGCCAGCAGTTTAGATCTGCGGCGCGTAAGTCCCGGGGAGCTGTTTTTT	CASSLDLRRVSPGELFF